These 30 T cell receptor beta chains were all obtained from the same sample, sequenced in a study of blood T cell repertoires in COVID-19. Repertoires were generated with immunoSEQ multiplex PCR, while TCRdb's copy carries only in-frame clones and drops some. The sample records 470,000 or so clones, over 75% being singletons. Source material: peripheral blood. The receptors come from a human donor in a cohort sampled during active COVID-19.

Only one count was recorded for this clone. CDR3 in amino acids: CATSDSGVSYNEQFF. CDR3 nucleotide sequence: TGTGCCACCAGTGATAGCGGGGTGTCCTACAATGAGCAGTTCTTC. The chain carries TRBV24-1 and TRBJ2-1, with 7 bases fitting TRBD2. V lost 3 bases, J lost 1 base, and 2 bases stayed unmatched. From germline, CDR1 is KGHDR and CDR2 SFDVKD. The CDR3 is 15 amino acids.

This chain joins TRBV4-1 and TRBJ2-1; TRBD2 agrees at 7 bases. CDR3 length: 17 residues. CDR1 is MGHRA, CDR2 YSYEKL, per germline. Germline trimming cut 1 base from V and 0 bases from J; bases unmatched to any gene: 6. The CDR3 loop is CASSQGWGGGSYNEQFF. For the CDR3, the DNA is TGCGCCAGCAGCCAAGGGTGGGGGGGTGGCTCCTACAATGAGCAGTTCTTC.

This chain uses TRBV19 with TRBJ2-1, with 7 bases lining up with TRBD2. The CDR3 totals 15 residues. The V gene's germline CDR1 is LNHDA and CDR2 SQIVND (reference sequence). V lost 5 bases, J lost 4 bases, and 8 bases stayed unmatched. The CDR3 region is CASSAAGEVYNEQFF. The CDR3 nucleotides read TGTGCCAGTAGTGCCGCGGGGGAGGTATACAATGAGCAGTTCTTC. Full variable domain (rest looked up from reference TRBV19 and TRBJ2-1): DGGITQSPKYLFRKEGQNVTLSCEQNLNHDAMYWYRQDPGQGLRLIYYSQIVNDFQKGDIAEGYSVSREKKESFPLTVTSAQKNPTAFYLCASSAAGEVYNEQFFGPGTRLTVL.

With regard to this clone: No DNA is shown, since the ends of the CDR3 on it are uncertain; the CDR3 is the one TCRdb lists. The CDR3 loop is CASADVGSGSLAYF. The V call is TRBV6-5, the J call TRBJ2-3; TRBD2 is the table's D call, not checked against the DNA. Germline V gene sequence: CDR1 MNHEY, CDR2 SVGAGI. Including both end residues, the CDR3 is 14 amino acids long.

This clone showed up just once. J is TRBJ2-7 and V is TRBV5-6, with TRBD1 as a possible D gene (6 bases). The CDR3 is made up of 14 amino acids. Per germline, CDR1 SGHDT and CDR2 YYEEEE. Deletions cut 5 bases from V and 5 bases from J, with 17 bases between. The CDR3 loop is CASSFNPAGDEQYF. The CDR3 DNA reads as TGTGCCAGCAGTTTTAATCCCGCAGGGGACGAGCAGTACTTC.

The rearrangement links TRBV6-5 to TRBJ2-3; TRBD1 might be the D (6 bases). The germline V gene encodes CDR1 MNHEY and CDR2 SVGAGI. The CDR3 extends over 15 amino acids. V was pared by 5 bases and J by 1 base, with 13 bases between. CDR3 amino acids: CASSTQGRGTDTQYF. In nucleotides, the CDR3 is TGTGCCAGCAGTACACAGGGTCGGGGCACAGATACGCAGTATTTT.

The sample holds one count of this clone. The V call is TRBV19, the J call TRBJ1-5; possible D gene TRBD1, 6 bases. Per the germline V gene, CDR1 is LNHDA and CDR2 is SQIVND (reference sequence). This CDR3 spans 12 amino acids. CDR3 residues: CGRGTANQPQHF. The CDR3 region has the DNA TGTGGAAGGGGGACCGCCAATCAGCCCCAGCATTTT.

The chain employs TRBV24-1 and TRBJ2-3, with D maybe TRBD2 (6 bases). The CDR3 sequence is 15 residues long. Between the trimmed V and J ends, which lost 2 bases and 3 bases, there was a span of 11 bases. The germline gives CDR1 KGHDR, CDR2 SFDVKD. The CDR3 bases are TGTGCCACCAGTGATTCGGGGGTGCGGACAGATACGCAGTATTTT. Its translation is CATSDSGVRTDTQYF.

V usage is TRBV4-2 and J usage is TRBJ2-7, with D perhaps matching TRBD2 (5 bases). The CDR3 length is 14 residues. The V and J ends lost 1 base and 13 bases respectively, with 20 bases between them. Germline V gene data show CDR1 as LGHNA and CDR2 as YNFKEQ. The CDR3 reads CASSQAAQVREPYF. The CDR3 DNA is TGTGCCAGCAGCCAAGCAGCGCAAGTGAGGGAGCCTTACTTC.

The genes are TRBV13 and TRBJ2-7; 7 nucleotides match TRBD2. Trimming took 4 bases from V and 4 from J; bases not matched to a gene: 7. CDR3 size: 14 residues. Germline loops: CDR1 PRHDT, CDR2 FYEKMQ (reference sequence). CDR3 DNA: TGTGCCAGCAGCTCTTCAGCGGGAAGGTACGAGCAGTACTTC. Translating it yields CASSSSAGRYEQYF.

A word on this clone: In the same sample, other DNA sequences code for this CDR3. The chain recombines TRBV18 with TRBJ1-1; D is possibly TRBD1 (5 bases). V was pared by 4 bases and J by 3 bases, with 9 bases between. Germline V gene sequence: CDR1 KGHSH, CDR2 LQKENI. The length of the CDR3 is 13 residues. CDR3 sequence: CASSLGGDTEAFF. The CDR3 region has the DNA TGTGCCAGCTCACTTGGGGGGGACACTGAAGCTTTCTTT.

The rearrangement uses TRBV7-2 and TRBJ1-2; D not certain. Germline CDR1 is SGHTA and CDR2 is FQGNSA. The CDR3 totals 12 residues. V lost 3 bases, J lost 5 bases, and 7 bases lay in between. CDR3 sequence (DNA): TGTGCCAGCAGCTTCCGGGAATATGGCTACACCTTC. Its protein product is CASSFREYGYTF.

The genes are TRBV28 and TRBJ1-3; D remains unclear. There are 15 residues in the CDR3. The V and J ends lost 5 bases and 0 bases respectively, with 11 bases between them. CDR1 is MDHEN, CDR2 SYDVKM, per germline. CDR3 residues: CASSESFGSGNTIYF. The CDR3 coding sequence is TGTGCCAGCAGTGAGTCATTTGGCTCTGGAAACACCATATATTTT.

About this clone: In the same sample, other DNA sequences code for this CDR3. The V call is TRBV7-9, the J call TRBJ2-7; D may be TRBD1 (5 bases). This CDR3 is 14 amino acids long. Germline V gene sequence: CDR1 SEHNR, CDR2 FQNEAQ (reference sequence). V dropped 1 base and J dropped 3 bases, with 10 bases sitting between them. CDR3: CASSLGQGFYEQYF. CDR3 in DNA: TGTGCCAGCAGCTTAGGGCAGGGTTTCTACGAGCAGTACTTC.

This clone occurred a few times. V and J are TRBV5-1 and TRBJ1-2; possible D gene TRBD1, 5 bases. The germline V gene encodes CDR1 SGHRS and CDR2 YFSETQ. The V end lost 2 bases, the J end lost 6 bases, and 17 bases lay between the germline ends. This CDR3 is 15 amino acids long. CDR3 sequence: CASSFRDGGSNGYTF. In DNA, the CDR3 is TGCGCCAGCAGCTTCCGGGACGGGGGGTCCAATGGCTACACCTTC.

The chain has TRBV10-3 and TRBJ2-3; no definite D call. Looked up from germline, CDR1 is ENHRY and CDR2 is SYGVKD. Trimming stripped 4 bases from V and 2 bases from J, with 10 bases between. The CDR3 loop spans 14 amino acids. CDR3 DNA: TGTGCCATCAGTGGGGCGATCTCCACAGATACGCAGTATTTT. Translated: CAISGAISTDTQYF.

The chain employs TRBV13 and TRBJ2-3; no clear D gene. Looked up from germline, CDR1 is PRHDT and CDR2 is FYEKMQ (reference sequence). The CDR3 consists of 16 residues. Deletions cut 5 bases from V and 2 bases from J, with 17 bases between. CDR3 coding DNA: TGTGCCAGCAGCCCCCTCGGCGGAACACCCACAGATACGCAGTATTTT. It encodes CASSPLGGTPTDTQYF.

V and J are TRBV5-1 and TRBJ2-7; TRBD2 aligns across 12 bases. The CDR3 has 15 residues. J gave up 2 bases and V 4 bases, and 4 bases lay outside the gene matches. Germline CDR1 and CDR2: SGHRS and YFSETQ. CDR3: CASSIRTSGTYEQYF. Written as DNA, the CDR3 is TGCGCCAGCAGCATTCGGACTAGCGGGACCTACGAGCAGTACTTC.

The chain carries TRBV18 and TRBJ2-5; 7 bases line up with TRBD1. This CDR3 comprises 15 residues. From germline, CDR1 is KGHSH and CDR2 LQKENI. The trim removed 3 bases at V and 1 base at J, leaving 5 bases unmatched. Here the CDR3 reads CASSPSWDSQETQYF. The CDR3, as DNA: TGTGCCAGCTCACCGTCCTGGGACAGCCAAGAGACCCAGTACTTC.

Remarks on this clone: Within the sample, other DNA sequences also encode this same CDR3. J is TRBJ2-7 and V is TRBV27; 9 bases align to TRBD1. The CDR3 has 14 amino acids. After removal of 2 bases from V and 2 bases from J, the junction contained 1 base not matched to a gene. Germline CDR1 reads MNHEY; CDR2 reads SMNVEV (reference sequence). The CDR3 is CASSLRQGAYEQYF. Written as DNA, the CDR3 is TGTGCCAGCAGTTTACGACAGGGGGCCTACGAGCAGTACTTC.

The rearrangement uses TRBV2 and TRBJ1-5; D unresolved. CDR3 length equals 13 residues. V was shortened by 4 bases and J by 3 bases, with 7 bases between the two germline ends. Germline-derived CDR1 and CDR2 are SNHLY and FYNNEI. For the CDR3, the DNA is TGTGCCAGCAGTGCCTCCTTCAATCAGCCCCAGCATTTT. Translating gives CASSASFNQPQHF. Filled out from reference TRBV2 and TRBJ1-5, the complete variable domain reads EPEVTQTPSHQVTQMGQEVILRCVPISNHLYFYWYRQILGQKVEFLVSFYNNEISEKSEIFDDQFSVERPDGSNFTLKIRSTKLEDSAMYFCASSASFNQPQHFGDGTRLSIL.

This clone was recorded only once. V usage is TRBV6-6 and J usage is TRBJ2-1, with unresolved D. Germline V lookup: CDR1 MNHNY, CDR2 SVGAGI (reference sequence). Trimming stripped 6 bases from V and 7 bases from J, with 10 bases between. The CDR3 extends over 12 amino acids. CDR3 nucleotides: TGTGCCAGCAGGCGAGCAGCGAATGAGCAGTTCTTC. Translated: CASRRAANEQFF.

V gene TRBV19 combines with J gene TRBJ1-2, with 10 bases matching TRBD1. The V gene end was trimmed by 4 bases and the J gene end by 3 bases; junction bases not matched to a gene: 8. Germline V gene lookup returns CDR1 LNHDA and CDR2 SQIVND (reference sequence). This CDR3 has 16 residues. The CDR3, as DNA: TGTGCCAGTAGTACCTTACGACAGGGGGCAGACTATGGCTACACCTTC. Protein product: CASSTLRQGADYGYTF.

V gene TRBV7-6 combines with J gene TRBJ1-3; D remains ambiguous. V was cut by 0 bases and J by 0 bases, with 18 bases left in between. Germline V gene sequence: CDR1 SGHVS, CDR2 FNYEAQ. This CDR3 contains 19 residues. The CDR3 DNA is TGTGCCAGCAGCTTAGCTACTACCGGGAGTTCAGACTCTGGAAACACCATATATTTT. Encoded protein: CASSLATTGSSDSGNTIYF.

The table lists this clone with a count of one. The V and J genes are TRBV5-1 and TRBJ1-1, with D unclear. Germline CDR1 SGHRS, CDR2 YFSETQ. V was shortened by 2 bases and J by 10 bases, with 18 bases between the two germline ends. The CDR3 consists of 14 residues. CDR3 DNA: TGCGCCAGCAGCTTAGAGGGTTTGGGCTCGGGAGCTTTCTTT. It specifies CASSLEGLGSGAFF. The variable domain in full, with the rest retrieved from reference TRBV5-1 and TRBJ1-1, is KAGVTQTPRYLIKTRGQQVTLSCSPISGHRSVSWYQQTPGQGLQFLFEYFSETQRNKGNFPGRFSGRQFSNSRSEMNVSTLELGDSALYLCASSLEGLGSGAFFGQGTRLTVV.

This chain connects TRBV24-1 to TRBJ2-1; no firm D call. The CDR3 is 11 residues long. Germline values: CDR1 KGHDR, CDR2 SFDVKD. Trimming removed 4 bases from V and 7 bases from J, with 4 bases in between. CDR3 DNA sequence: TGTGCCACCAGTGAACTGAATGAGCAGTTCTTC. Translating it yields CATSELNEQFF.

The chain carries TRBV28 and TRBJ2-2, with 8 bases aligning to TRBD1. CDR1 is MDHEN, CDR2 SYDVKM, per germline. The CDR3 sequence is 17 residues long. V shed 6 bases, J shed 4 bases, and the junction held 13 bases outside the gene matches. The CDR3 here is CASSLGLGQGGTGELFF. The CDR3 DNA follows: TGTGCCAGCAGCCTAGGCCTTGGACAGGGAGGCACCGGGGAGCTGTTTTTT.

The chain combines TRBV28 with TRBJ2-7, with a tentative D call TRBD2 (5 bases). Per germline, CDR1 MDHEN and CDR2 SYDVKM. The CDR3 is made up of 17 amino acids. Trimming pared 4 bases from V and 2 bases from J, leaving 21 bases between. The CDR3 DNA sequence: TGTGCCAGCAGTTCCCTCCCCAGGAGGTCTCTTACCTACGAGCAGTACTTC. Protein product: CASSSLPRRSLTYEQYF.

This chain links TRBV5-1 with TRBJ2-7; 10 nucleotides align to TRBD2. Per the germline V gene, CDR1 is SGHRS and CDR2 is YFSETQ. The V gene end was trimmed by 2 bases and the J gene end by 7 bases; junction bases not matched to a gene: 6. The CDR3 contains 14 residues. The CDR3 region has the DNA TGCGCCAGCAGCTTTGGACTAGCGGCGGGGGAGCAGTACTTC. Its translation: CASSFGLAAGEQYF.

The rearrangement joins TRBV5-1 to TRBJ1-1; D is unclear. V lost 2 bases, J lost 3 bases, and 17 bases lay in between. This CDR3 is 16 amino acids long. The germline gives CDR1 SGHRS, CDR2 YFSETQ. CDR3 coding DNA: TGCGCCAGCAGCTTCACACGCAACTCGGGATACACTGAAGCTTTCTTT. It yields the protein CASSFTRNSGYTEAFF.